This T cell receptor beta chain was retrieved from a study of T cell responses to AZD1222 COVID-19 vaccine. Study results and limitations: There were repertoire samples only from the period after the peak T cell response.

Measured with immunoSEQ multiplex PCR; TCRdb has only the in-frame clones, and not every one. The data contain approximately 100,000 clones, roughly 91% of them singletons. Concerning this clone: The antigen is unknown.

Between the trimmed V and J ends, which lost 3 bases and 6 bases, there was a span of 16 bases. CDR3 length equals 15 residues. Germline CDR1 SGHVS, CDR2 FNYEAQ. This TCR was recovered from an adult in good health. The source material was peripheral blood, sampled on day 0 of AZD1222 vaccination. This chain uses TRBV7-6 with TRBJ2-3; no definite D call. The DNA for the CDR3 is TGTGCCAGCAGCTTGACCCCCGCTATAGTGGATACGCAGTATTTT. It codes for CASSLTPAIVDTQYF. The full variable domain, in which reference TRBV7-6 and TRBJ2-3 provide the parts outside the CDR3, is GAGVSQSPRYKVTKRGQDVALRCDPISGHVSLYWYRQALGQGPEFLTYFNYEAQQDKSGLPNDRFSAERPEGSISTLTIQRTEQRDSAMYRCASSLTPAIVDTQYFGPGTRLTVL.